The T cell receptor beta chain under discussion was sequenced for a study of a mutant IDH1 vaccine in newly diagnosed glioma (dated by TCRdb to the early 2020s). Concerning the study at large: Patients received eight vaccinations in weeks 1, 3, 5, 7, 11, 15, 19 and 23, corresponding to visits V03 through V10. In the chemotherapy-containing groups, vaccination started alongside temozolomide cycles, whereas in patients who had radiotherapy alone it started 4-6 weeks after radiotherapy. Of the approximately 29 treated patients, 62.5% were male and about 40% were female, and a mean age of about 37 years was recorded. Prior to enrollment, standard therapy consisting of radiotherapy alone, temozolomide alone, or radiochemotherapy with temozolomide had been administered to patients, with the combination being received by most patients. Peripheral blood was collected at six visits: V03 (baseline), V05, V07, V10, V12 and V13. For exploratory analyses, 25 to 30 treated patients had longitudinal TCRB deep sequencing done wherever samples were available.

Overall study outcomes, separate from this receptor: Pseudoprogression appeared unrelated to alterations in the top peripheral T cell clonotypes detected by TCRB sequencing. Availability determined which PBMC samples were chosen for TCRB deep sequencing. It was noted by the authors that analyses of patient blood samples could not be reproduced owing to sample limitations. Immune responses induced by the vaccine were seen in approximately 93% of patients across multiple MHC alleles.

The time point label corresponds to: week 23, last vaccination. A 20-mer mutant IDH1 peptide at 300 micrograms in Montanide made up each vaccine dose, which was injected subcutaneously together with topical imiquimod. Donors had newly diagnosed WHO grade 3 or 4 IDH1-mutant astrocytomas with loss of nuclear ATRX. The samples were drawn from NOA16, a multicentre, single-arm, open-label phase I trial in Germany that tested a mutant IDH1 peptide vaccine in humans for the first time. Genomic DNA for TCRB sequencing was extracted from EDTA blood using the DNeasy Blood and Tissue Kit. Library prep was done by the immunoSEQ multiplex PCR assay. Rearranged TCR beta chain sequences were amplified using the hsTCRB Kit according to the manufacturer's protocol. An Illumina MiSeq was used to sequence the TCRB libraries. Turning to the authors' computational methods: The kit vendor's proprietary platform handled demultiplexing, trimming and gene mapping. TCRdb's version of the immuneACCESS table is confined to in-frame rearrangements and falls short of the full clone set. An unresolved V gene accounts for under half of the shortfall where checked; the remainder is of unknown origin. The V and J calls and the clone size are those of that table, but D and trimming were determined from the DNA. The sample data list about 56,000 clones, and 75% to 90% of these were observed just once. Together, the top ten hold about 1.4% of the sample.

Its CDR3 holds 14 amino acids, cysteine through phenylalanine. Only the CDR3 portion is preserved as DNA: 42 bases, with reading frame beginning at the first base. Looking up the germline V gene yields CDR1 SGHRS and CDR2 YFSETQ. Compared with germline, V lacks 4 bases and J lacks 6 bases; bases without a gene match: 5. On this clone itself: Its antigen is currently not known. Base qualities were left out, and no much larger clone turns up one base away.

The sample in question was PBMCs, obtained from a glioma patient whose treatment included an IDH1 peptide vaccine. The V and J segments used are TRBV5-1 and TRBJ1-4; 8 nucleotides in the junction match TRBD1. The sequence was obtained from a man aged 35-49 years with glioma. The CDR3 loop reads CASSLQQGDEKLFF. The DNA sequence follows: TGCGCCAGCAGCCTTCAACAGGGGGATGAAAAACTGTTTTTT.